This T cell receptor (beta chain) was sequenced for a study of spatial heterogeneity in lung cancer. Study summary: At disease recurrence, some blood samples were drawn, with first recurrence at a median of approximately 360 days. More beta-chain than alpha-chain sequences were consistently detected.

Time point here: blood taken at disease recurrence. Tumor, nontumor lung or frozen PBMC supplied whole RNA that was sequenced unsorted. The CDR3 loop spans 17 amino acids. J gave up 4 bases and V 4 bases, and 18 bases lay outside the gene matches. Germline assignment: CDR1 DFQATT and CDR2 SNEGSKA (reference sequence). This clonotype was recorded at least ten times. The library was prepared for alpha chains; this beta chain is a stray read, so its frequency means little. TCRdb used MiXCR to reprocess the 5' RACE reads, holding one entry per CDR3 protein. This sample carries about 10,000 distinct CDR3 sequences, around 3.9% of them seen once, and the ten largest clones take 15% to 20%.

The rearrangement links TRBV20-1 to TRBJ2-5, with TRBD2 matching 7 bases. The source is a female donor with early-stage non-small cell lung cancer. The specimen comprised PBMCs, sampled at recurrence. CDR3 sequence (DNA): TGCAGTGCTACTACTACGAATCTAGCGGCGGGACCAGAGACCCAGTACTTC. The encoded protein is CSATTTNLAAGPETQYF.